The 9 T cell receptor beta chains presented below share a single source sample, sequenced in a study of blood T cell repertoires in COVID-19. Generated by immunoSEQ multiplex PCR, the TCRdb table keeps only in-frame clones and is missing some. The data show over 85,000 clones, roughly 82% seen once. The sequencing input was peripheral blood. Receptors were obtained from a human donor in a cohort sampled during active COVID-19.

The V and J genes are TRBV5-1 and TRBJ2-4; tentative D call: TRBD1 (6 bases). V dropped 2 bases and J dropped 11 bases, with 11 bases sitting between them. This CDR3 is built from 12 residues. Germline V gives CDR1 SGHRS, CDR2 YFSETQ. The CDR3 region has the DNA TGCGCCAGCAGCTTTGAGGGGGTGGTTCAGTACTTC. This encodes CASSFEGVVQYF.

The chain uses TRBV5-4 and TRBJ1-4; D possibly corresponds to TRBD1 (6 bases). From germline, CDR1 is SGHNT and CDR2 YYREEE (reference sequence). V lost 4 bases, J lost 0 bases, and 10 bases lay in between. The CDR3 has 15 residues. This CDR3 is CASSAGAATNEKLFF. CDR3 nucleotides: TGTGCCAGCAGCGCGGGGGCCGCAACTAATGAAAAACTGTTTTTT.

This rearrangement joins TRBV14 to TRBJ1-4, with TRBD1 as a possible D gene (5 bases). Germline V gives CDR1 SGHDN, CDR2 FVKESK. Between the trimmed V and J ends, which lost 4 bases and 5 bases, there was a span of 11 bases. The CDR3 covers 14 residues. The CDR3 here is CASSRGLQNEKLFF. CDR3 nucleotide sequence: TGTGCCAGCAGCCGGGGCCTACAGAATGAAAAACTGTTTTTT.

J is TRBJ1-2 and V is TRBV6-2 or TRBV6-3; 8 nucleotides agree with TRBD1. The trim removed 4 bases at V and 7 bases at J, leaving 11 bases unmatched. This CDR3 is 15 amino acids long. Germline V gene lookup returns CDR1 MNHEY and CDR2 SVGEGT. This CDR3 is CASSFFYGQGGGYTF. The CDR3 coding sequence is TGTGCCAGCAGTTTTTTCTACGGACAGGGAGGTGGCTACACCTTC.

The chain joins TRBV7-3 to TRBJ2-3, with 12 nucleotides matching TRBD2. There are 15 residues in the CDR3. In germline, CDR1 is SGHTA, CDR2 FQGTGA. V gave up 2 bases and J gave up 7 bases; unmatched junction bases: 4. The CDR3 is CASSLLAGGQYTQYF. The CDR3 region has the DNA TGTGCCAGCAGCTTACTAGCGGGGGGGCAATATACGCAGTATTTT.

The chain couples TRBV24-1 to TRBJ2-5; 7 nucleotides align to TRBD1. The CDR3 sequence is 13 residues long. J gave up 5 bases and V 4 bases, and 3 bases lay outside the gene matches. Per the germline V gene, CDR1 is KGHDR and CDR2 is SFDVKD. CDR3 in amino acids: CATSEGGEETQYF. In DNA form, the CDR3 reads TGTGCCACCAGTGAAGGGGGCGAGGAGACCCAGTACTTC.

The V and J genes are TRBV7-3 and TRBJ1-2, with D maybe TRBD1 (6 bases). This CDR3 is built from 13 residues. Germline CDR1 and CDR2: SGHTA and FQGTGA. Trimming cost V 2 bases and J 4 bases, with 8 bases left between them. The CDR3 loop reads CASSLGGGYGYTF. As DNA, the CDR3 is TGTGCCAGCAGCTTAGGGGGCGGCTATGGCTACACCTTC.

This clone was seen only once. This CDR3 reads CATTVTSTDTQYF. The CDR3 DNA reads TGTGCCACCACGGTCACTAGCACAGATACGCAGTATTTT. V and J are TRBV10-3 and TRBJ2-3; D ambiguous. Germline V gene lookup returns CDR1 ENHRY and CDR2 SYGVKD. This CDR3 is 13 amino acids long. V lost 10 bases, J lost 0 bases, and 11 bases lay in between.

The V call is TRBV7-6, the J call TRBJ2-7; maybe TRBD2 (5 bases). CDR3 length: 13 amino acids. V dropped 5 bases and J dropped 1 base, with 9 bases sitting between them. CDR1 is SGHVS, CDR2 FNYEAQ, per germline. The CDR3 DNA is TGTGCCAGCAGCCCCGGGGTGTCCTACGAGCAGTACTTC. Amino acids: CASSPGVSYEQYF.